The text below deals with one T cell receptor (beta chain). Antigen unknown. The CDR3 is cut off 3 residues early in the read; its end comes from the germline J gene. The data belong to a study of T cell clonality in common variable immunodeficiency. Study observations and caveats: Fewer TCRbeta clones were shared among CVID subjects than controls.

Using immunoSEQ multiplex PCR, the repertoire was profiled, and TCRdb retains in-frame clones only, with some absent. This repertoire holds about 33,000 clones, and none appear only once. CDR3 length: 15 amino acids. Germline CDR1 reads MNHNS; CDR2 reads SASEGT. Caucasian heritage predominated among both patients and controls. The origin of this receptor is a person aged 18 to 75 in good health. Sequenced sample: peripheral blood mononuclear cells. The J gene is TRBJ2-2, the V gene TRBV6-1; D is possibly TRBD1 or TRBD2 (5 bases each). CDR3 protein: CASSGRRTTNEKLFF. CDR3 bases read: TGTGCCAGCAGTGGCCGGAGGACAACTAATGAAAAG.